This T cell receptor beta chain is drawn from a study of response to subunit inactivated influenza vaccine. General observations from the study: It was suggested by the authors that few new T cells are recruited by each seasonal influenza vaccination.

This clonotype was found many times. The antigen is unknown. TCRdb redid the calling of the RT-PCR reads with MiXCR, one entry per CDR3 protein. Here the sample spans around 540,000 distinct CDR3 sequences, approximately 10% being singletons. The sequence derives from a man aged 45 to 65 who received an inactivated influenza vaccine. This sample comprised PBMCs from blood, obtained on the day of vaccination.

The CDR3 protein is CASTQTDSYEQYF. DNA for the CDR3: TGTGCCAGCACCCAGACAGACTCCTACGAGCAGTACTTC. J is TRBJ2-7 and V is TRBV28, with D maybe TRBD1 (5 bases). CDR1 is MDHEN and CDR2 is SYDVKM in the germline V gene. This CDR3 has 13 amino acids. Between the trimmed V and J ends, which lost 7 bases and 0 bases, there was a span of 10 bases.